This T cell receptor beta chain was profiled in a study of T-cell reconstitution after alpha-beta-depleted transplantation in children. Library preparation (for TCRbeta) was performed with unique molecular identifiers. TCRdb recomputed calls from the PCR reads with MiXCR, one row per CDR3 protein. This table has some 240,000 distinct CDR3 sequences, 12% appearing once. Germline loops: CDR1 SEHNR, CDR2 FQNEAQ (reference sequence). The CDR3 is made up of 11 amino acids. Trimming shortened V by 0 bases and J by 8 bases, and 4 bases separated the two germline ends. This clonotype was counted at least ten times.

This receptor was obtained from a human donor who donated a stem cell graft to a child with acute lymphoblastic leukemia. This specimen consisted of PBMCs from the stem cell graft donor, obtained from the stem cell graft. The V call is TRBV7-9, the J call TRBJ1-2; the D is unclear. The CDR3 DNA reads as TGTGCCAGCAGCTTAGCGTCCGGCTACACCTTC. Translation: CASSLASGYTF. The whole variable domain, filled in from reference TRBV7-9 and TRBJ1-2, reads DTGVSQNPRHKITKRGQNVTFRCDPISEHNRLYWYRQTLGQGPEFLTYFQNEAQLEKSRLLSDRFSAERPKGSFSTLEIQRTEQGDSAMYLCASSLASGYTFGSGTRLTVV.